This T cell receptor (beta chain) was found in a study of T cells in Graves' hyperthyroidism and ophthalmopathy. The study's findings and limits: The model made its ophthalmopathy prediction, and onset followed a median about 5.9 months later.

Authors of the study amplified TCR beta CDR3 regions from RNA transcripts. First-round RT-PCR targeting the TCR CDR3 was performed with the HTBI primer set. TCRdb re-called the multiplex PCR reads through MiXCR, storing one row per CDR3 protein. Among fewer than 600,000 distinct CDR3 sequences listed, roughly 15% were seen once. This clonotype has ten or more counts. Its antigen is not known. V lost 3 bases to trimming and J lost 2 bases, with 7 bases between them. This CDR3 has 13 amino acids. Sequencing was done on a sample of blood. The V gene is TRBV12-3 or TRBV12-4, the J gene TRBJ2-5; D is undetermined. This clonotype originated in a woman in her forties with Graves' hyperthyroidism. The CDR3 DNA sequence: TGTGCCAGCAGTTTTGTAGGGCAAGAGACCCAGTACTTC. Its protein product is CASSFVGQETQYF.